The clone carrying this TCR beta chain has a count of ten or more. This sample was taken from a study of low-dose radiotherapy and immunotherapy resistance in tumors. cDNA synthesis used a TRAV/TRBV-specific primer set for both chains. Over around 19 PCR cycles, TCRs were amplified from a constant-region primer and V-primer adapter. A single record per CDR3 protein comes from TCRdb applying MiXCR to the reads. In the table there are approximately 91,000 distinct CDR3 sequences, approximately 22% of which are singletons. Time point indicated: after trial treatment. The treatment here: LDRT plus nivolumab, ipilimumab, low-dose cyclophosphamide and aspirin (RACIN trial). The receptor comes from a female donor with ovarian cancer. The source was PBMCs, collected after low-dose radiotherapy plus immunotherapy.

The CDR3 DNA is TGTGCCACCAGTGATCGCCCGAGGGGGGGCGGCGGTCAGCCCCAGCATTTT. Translation gives CATSDRPRGGGGQPQHF. The chain couples TRBV24-1 to TRBJ1-5; weak D call: TRBD1 (6 bases). Per germline, CDR1 KGHDR and CDR2 SFDVKD. The CDR3 is 17 amino acids. Trimming pared 3 bases from V and 6 bases from J, leaving 20 bases between.